This entry features one TCR beta chain sequence. The record originates from a study of blood T cell repertoires in COVID-19. This CDR3 comprises 14 residues. The V gene's germline CDR1 is MNHEY and CDR2 SMNVEV (reference sequence). V lost 6 bases and J 1 base, leaving 12 bases between the germline ends. Some clones are missing from TCRdb's copy, which holds only in-frame ones; the method was immunoSEQ multiplex PCR. The profile shows about 380,000 clones, around 87% of them singletons. The chain is built from TRBV27 and TRBJ1-2, with D perhaps matching TRBD1 (5 bases). This clonotype was sampled from a man younger than 45 who had recovered from COVID-19. Material: PBMCs or T cells enriched from blood (not recorded which). The CDR3 region has the DNA TGTGCCAGCAGGGCGGTGGGACTTAACTATGGCTACACCTTC. Encoded protein: CASRAVGLNYGYTF.